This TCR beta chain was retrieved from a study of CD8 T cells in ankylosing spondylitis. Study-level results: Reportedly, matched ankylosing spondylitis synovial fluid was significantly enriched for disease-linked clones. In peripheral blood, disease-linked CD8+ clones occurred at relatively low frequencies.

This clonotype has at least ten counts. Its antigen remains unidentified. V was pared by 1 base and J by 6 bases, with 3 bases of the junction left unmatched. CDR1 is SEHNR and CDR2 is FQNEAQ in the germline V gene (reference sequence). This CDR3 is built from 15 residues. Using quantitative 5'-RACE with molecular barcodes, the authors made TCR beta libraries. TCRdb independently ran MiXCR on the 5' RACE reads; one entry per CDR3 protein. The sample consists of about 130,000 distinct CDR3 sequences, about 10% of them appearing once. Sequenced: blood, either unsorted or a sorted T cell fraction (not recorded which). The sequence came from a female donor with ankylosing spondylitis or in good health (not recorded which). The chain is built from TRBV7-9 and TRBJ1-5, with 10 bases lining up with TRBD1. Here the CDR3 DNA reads TGTGCCAGCAGCTTAGGACAGGGGGCGACTCAGCCCCAGCATTTT. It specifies CASSLGQGATQPQHF.